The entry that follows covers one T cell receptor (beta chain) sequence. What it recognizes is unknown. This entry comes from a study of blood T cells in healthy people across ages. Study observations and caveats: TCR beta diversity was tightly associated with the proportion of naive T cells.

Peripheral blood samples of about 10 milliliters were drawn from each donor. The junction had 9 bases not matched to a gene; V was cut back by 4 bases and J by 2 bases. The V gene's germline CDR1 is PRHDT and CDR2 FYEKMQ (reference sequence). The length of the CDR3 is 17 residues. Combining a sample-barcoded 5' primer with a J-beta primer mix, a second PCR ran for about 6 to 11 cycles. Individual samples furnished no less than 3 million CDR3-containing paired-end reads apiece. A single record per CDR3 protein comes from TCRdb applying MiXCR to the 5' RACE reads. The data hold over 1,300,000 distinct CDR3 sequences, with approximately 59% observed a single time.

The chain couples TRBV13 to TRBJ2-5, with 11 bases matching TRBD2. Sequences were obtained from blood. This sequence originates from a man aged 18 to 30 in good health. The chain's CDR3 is CASSSQGTSGPQETQYF. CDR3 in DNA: TGTGCCAGCAGCTCCCAGGGGACTAGCGGCCCACAAGAGACCCAGTACTTC.